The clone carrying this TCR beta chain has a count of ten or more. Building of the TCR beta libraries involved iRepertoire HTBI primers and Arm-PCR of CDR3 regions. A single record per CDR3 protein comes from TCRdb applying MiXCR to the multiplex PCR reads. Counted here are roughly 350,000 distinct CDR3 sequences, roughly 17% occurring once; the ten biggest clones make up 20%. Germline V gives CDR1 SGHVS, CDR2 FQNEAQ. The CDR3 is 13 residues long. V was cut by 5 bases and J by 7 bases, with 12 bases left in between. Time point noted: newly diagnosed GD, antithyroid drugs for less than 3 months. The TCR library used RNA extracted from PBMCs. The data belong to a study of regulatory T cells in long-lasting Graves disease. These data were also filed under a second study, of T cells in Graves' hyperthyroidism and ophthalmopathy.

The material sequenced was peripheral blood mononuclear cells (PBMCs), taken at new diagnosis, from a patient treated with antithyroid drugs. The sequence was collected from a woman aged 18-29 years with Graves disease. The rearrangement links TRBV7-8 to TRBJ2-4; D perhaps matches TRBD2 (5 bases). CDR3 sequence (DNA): TGTGCCAGCAGCAGCGCGGGTGAGAACATTCAGTACTTC. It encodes CASSSAGENIQYF.